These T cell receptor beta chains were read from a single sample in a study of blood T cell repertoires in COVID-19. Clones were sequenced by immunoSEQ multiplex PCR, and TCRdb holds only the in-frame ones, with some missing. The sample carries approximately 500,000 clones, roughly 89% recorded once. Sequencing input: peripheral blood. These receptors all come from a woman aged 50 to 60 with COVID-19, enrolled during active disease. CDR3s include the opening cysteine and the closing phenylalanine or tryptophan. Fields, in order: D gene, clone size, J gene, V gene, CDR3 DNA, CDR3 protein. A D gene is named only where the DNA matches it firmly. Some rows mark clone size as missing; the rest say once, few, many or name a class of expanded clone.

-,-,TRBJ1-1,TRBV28,TGTGCCAGCAGTTTGGGAGGGGTTGGGATGAACACTGAAGCTTTCTTT,CASSLGGVGMNTEAFF
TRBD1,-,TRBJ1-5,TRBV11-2,TGTGCCAGCAGCCAGGGGGGCAATCAGCCCCAGCATTTT,CASSQGGNQPQHF
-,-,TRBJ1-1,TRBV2,TGTGCCAGCATTCCTGAACGGGACACTGAAGCTTTCTTT,CASIPERDTEAFF
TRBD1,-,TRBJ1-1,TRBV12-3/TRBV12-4,TGTGCCAGCAGTTTCAGACAGGGCACTGAAGCTTTCTTT,CASSFRQGTEAFF
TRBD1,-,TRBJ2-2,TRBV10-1,TGCGCCAGCAGGCAAGACAGGGGTAACACCGGGGAGCTGTTTTTT,CASRQDRGNTGELFF
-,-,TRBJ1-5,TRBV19,TGTGCCAGTAGTATAAGAACAGGGTATAGCAATCAGCCCCAGCATTTT,CASSIRTGYSNQPQHF
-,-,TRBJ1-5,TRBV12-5,TGTGCTAGTGGTTTGGGACAGGCCAATCAGCCCCAGCATTTT,CASGLGQANQPQHF
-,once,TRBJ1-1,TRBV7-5,TGTGCCAGCTGGACCCGGGAGGGCGGTGAAGCTTTCTTT,CASWTREGGEAFF
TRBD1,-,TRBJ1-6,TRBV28,TGTGCCAGCAGTTCCGGTGACCGGGACAGACTAAATTCACCCCTCCACTTT,CASSSGDRDRLNSPLHF
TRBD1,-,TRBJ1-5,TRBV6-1,TGTGCCAGCAGTGGACAGGGGGTGAGGAGCAATCAGCCCCAGCATTTT,CASSGQGVRSNQPQHF
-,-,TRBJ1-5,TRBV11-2,TGTGCCAGCAGTTTGGGCGCAGGGAGTCATAGCGGGGAGCCCCAGCATTTT,CASSLGAGSHSGEPQHF
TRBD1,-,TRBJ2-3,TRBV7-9,TGTGCCAGCAGCTCTGCCGGGACAGGGGCCACAGATACGCAGTATTTT,CASSSAGTGATDTQYF
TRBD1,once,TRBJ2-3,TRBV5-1,TGCGCCAGCAGCCCCAGGGGGCTTGAGGATACGCAGTATTTT,CASSPRGLEDTQYF
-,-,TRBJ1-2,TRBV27,TGTGCCAGCAGTTTTGTGGGAGCTAACTATGGCTACACCTTC,CASSFVGANYGYTF
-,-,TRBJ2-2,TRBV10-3,TGTGCCATCAGTACGCGTCCCCCCGGCACCGGGGAGCTGTTTTTT,CAISTRPPGTGELFF
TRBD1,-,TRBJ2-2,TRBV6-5,TGTGCCAGCAACCGGGACAGGGCCGACACCGGGGAGCTGTTTTTT,CASNRDRADTGELFF
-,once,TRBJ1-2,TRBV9,TGTGCCAGCAGCGTAGGGGGCCCCTTCTCGCCTAAATATGGCTACACCTTC,CASSVGGPFSPKYGYTF
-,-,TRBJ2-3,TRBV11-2,TGTGCCAGCAGCTCGCAGGGGAATCGGGATACGCAGTATTTT,CASSSQGNRDTQYF
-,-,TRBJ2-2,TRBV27,TGTGCCAGCAAAGAGGGATCCCTTAGTACCGGGGAGCTGTTTTTT,CASKEGSLSTGELFF
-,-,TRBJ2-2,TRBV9,TGTGCCAGCAGCGGGACTAAAAACACCGGGGAGCTGTTTTTT,CASSGTKNTGELFF
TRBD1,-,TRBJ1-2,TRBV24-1,TGTGCCACCAGTGAAGACAGGGGAAGGGGCTACACCTTC,CATSEDRGRGYTF
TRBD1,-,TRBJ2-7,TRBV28,TGTGCCAGCAGTCCCAAGACAGGGGGGGCGTACGAGCAGTACTTC,CASSPKTGGAYEQYF
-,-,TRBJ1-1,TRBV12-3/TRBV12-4,TGTGCCAGCAGTTTAGCGCTCTATGAAGCTTTCTTT,CASSLALYEAFF
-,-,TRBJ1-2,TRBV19,TGTGCCAGTACAACCCAGGTCGGCTATGGCTACACCTTC,CASTTQVGYGYTF
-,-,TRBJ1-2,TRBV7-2,TGTGCCAGCAGCTTAGGGACAGCGACAAGCTATGGCTACACCTTC,CASSLGTATSYGYTF
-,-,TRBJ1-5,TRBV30,TGTGCCTGGAGTTTATCCCGCAATCAGCCCCAGCATTTT,CAWSLSRNQPQHF
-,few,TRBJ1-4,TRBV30,TGTGCCTGGAATGGGGCTGCAACTAATGAAAAACTGTTTTTT,CAWNGAATNEKLFF
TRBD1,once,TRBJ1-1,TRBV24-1,TGTGCCACCAGCGACACAGGGGCCACTGAAGCTTTCTTT,CATSDTGATEAFF
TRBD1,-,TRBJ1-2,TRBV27,TGTGCCAGCAGCGAAACCGGGACAGAGTATGGCTACACCTTC,CASSETGTEYGYTF